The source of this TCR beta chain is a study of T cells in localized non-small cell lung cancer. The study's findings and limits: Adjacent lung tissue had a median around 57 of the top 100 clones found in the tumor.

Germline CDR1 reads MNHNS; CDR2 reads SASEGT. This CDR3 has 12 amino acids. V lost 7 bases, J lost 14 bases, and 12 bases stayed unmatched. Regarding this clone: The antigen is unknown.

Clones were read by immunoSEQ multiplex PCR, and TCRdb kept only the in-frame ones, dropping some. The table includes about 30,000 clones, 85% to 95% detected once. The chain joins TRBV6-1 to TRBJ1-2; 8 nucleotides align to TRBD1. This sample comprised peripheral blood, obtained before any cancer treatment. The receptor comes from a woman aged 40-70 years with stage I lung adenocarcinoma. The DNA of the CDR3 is TGTGCCAGCACCTTGATGGGACAGGCCCAGACCTTC. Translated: CASTLMGQAQTF.